These T cell receptor beta chains were read from a single sample in a study of immune heterogeneity within non-small cell lung tumors. Via MiXCR, TCRdb re-called the multiplex PCR reads, giving one row per CDR3 protein. The sample lists more than 10,000 distinct CDR3 sequences, around a quarter occurring once. The sequencing sample was made of lung tumor tissue. The receptor source for this set is a man in his fifties with non-small cell lung cancer. Each CDR3 is given with its conserved first and last residue. A D gene is named only where the DNA matches it firmly. The size entry is marked missing in some rows and otherwise reads once, few, many or a size class.

d_call: -
j_call: TRBJ2-3
clone_size: many
v_call: TRBV10-3
cdr3_nt: TGTGCCATCAGTGACGGCCTAGCAGATACGCAGTATTTT
cdr3_aa: CAISDGLADTQYF

d_call: -
j_call: TRBJ2-7
clone_size: many
v_call: TRBV7-2
cdr3_nt: TGTGCCAGCAGCTTAGTTTGGTCGGACGAGCAGTACTTC
cdr3_aa: CASSLVWSDEQYF

d_call: -
j_call: TRBJ1-1
clone_size: many
v_call: TRBV18
cdr3_nt: TGTGCCAGCTCACCACAGGTGCAGGTTGGCACTGAAGCTTTCTTT
cdr3_aa: CASSPQVQVGTEAFF

d_call: TRBD1
j_call: TRBJ1-4
clone_size: -
v_call: TRBV5-1
cdr3_nt: TGCGCCAGCAGCCAGGGACAGGAGAGGGCGGTAACTAATGAAAAACTGTTTTTT
cdr3_aa: CASSQGQERAVTNEKLFF

d_call: -
j_call: TRBJ1-5
clone_size: few
v_call: TRBV6-1
cdr3_nt: TGTGCCAGCAGTGAAGAGCTTCGGGGGTCCTTTGGGAATCAGCCCCAGCATTTT
cdr3_aa: CASSEELRGSFGNQPQHF

d_call: -
j_call: TRBJ2-3
clone_size: medium-sized
v_call: TRBV5-1
cdr3_nt: TGCGCCAGCAGCGCCGACGGGGACTCCCGCACAGATACGCAGTATTTT
cdr3_aa: CASSADGDSRTDTQYF

d_call: TRBD1
j_call: TRBJ2-4
clone_size: many
v_call: TRBV19
cdr3_nt: TGTGCCAGTAGTATCGGACAGGGTGTTGGCATTCAGTACTTC
cdr3_aa: CASSIGQGVGIQYF

d_call: TRBD2
j_call: TRBJ2-1
clone_size: many
v_call: TRBV5-1
cdr3_nt: TGCGCCAGCAGCCAAAGTCGGACTAGCGGGGGGGCGAATGAGCAGTTCTTC
cdr3_aa: CASSQSRTSGGANEQFF

d_call: -
j_call: TRBJ2-7
clone_size: -
v_call: TRBV6-1
cdr3_nt: TGTGTGAGCAGCAGAGGGATGGAGGACGAGCAGTACTTC
cdr3_aa: CVSSRGMEDEQYF

d_call: TRBD2
j_call: TRBJ2-7
clone_size: medium-sized
v_call: TRBV28
cdr3_nt: TGTGCCAGCAGTTACTCGGGGGGCTCCTACGAGCAGTACTTC
cdr3_aa: CASSYSGGSYEQYF

d_call: -
j_call: TRBJ2-1
clone_size: medium-sized
v_call: TRBV6-1
cdr3_nt: TGTGCCAGCAGTTACCGGGACCTGGGAGCTGGTGAGCAGTTCTTC
cdr3_aa: CASSYRDLGAGEQFF

d_call: TRBD1
j_call: TRBJ1-2
clone_size: many
v_call: TRBV20-1
cdr3_nt: TGCAGTGCGGCCACAGGGGCCCATGGCTACACCTTC
cdr3_aa: CSAATGAHGYTF

d_call: TRBD1
j_call: TRBJ1-4
clone_size: many
v_call: TRBV27
cdr3_nt: TGTGCCAGCAGTTTACAGGGGACAGGGGAAAAACTGTTTTTT
cdr3_aa: CASSLQGTGEKLFF

d_call: -
j_call: TRBJ2-7
clone_size: medium-sized
v_call: TRBV6-1
cdr3_nt: TGTGCCAGCACGGGGGGCAGTCTTGACGAGCAGTACTTC
cdr3_aa: CASTGGSLDEQYF

d_call: TRBD1
j_call: TRBJ2-7
clone_size: many
v_call: TRBV19
cdr3_nt: TGTGCCAGTAGTCAACAAGGCGCCGGGACAGGGAACCCCTACGAGCAGTACTTC
cdr3_aa: CASSQQGAGTGNPYEQYF

d_call: -
j_call: TRBJ1-1
clone_size: many
v_call: TRBV12-3/TRBV12-4
cdr3_nt: TGTGCCAGCAGTTTCGGCGGGGGCGGCACTGAAGCTTTCTTT
cdr3_aa: CASSFGGGGTEAFF

d_call: TRBD2
j_call: TRBJ2-1
clone_size: many
v_call: TRBV5-1
cdr3_nt: TGCGCCAGCAGTTCCGGGGACTACTACAATGAGCAGTTCTTC
cdr3_aa: CASSSGDYYNEQFF

d_call: -
j_call: TRBJ1-5
clone_size: many
v_call: TRBV6-6
cdr3_nt: TGTGCCAGCAGTTACTCGTTCACCCCGGTGGGGTCCGGCAATCAGCCCCAGCATTTT
cdr3_aa: CASSYSFTPVGSGNQPQHF

d_call: -
j_call: TRBJ1-5
clone_size: many
v_call: TRBV19
cdr3_nt: TGTGCCAGTAGTTCAGGGGCCTATCAGCCCCAGCATTTT
cdr3_aa: CASSSGAYQPQHF

d_call: -
j_call: TRBJ1-5
clone_size: medium-sized
v_call: TRBV12-3/TRBV12-4
cdr3_nt: TGTGCCAGCAGTCCAGACACGAACAATCAGCCCCAGCATTTT
cdr3_aa: CASSPDTNNQPQHF

d_call: -
j_call: TRBJ2-7
clone_size: medium-sized
v_call: TRBV27
cdr3_nt: TGTGCCAGCAGTAGGACCGGGGACACTTCCTACGAGCAGTACTTC
cdr3_aa: CASSRTGDTSYEQYF

d_call: -
j_call: TRBJ1-5
clone_size: many
v_call: TRBV5-1
cdr3_nt: TGCGCCAGCAGCTCCGACGGGGGGGGGAGCCAGCCCCAGCATTTT
cdr3_aa: CASSSDGGGSQPQHF

d_call: -
j_call: TRBJ2-7
clone_size: many
v_call: TRBV3-1
cdr3_nt: TGTGCCAGCAGCCCTCTGGGCCAGGCTAACTCCTACGAGCAGTACTTC
cdr3_aa: CASSPLGQANSYEQYF

d_call: -
j_call: TRBJ2-4
clone_size: -
v_call: TRBV19
cdr3_nt: TGTGCCAGTAGTCTCTGGGGCAGTGAAGCCAAAAACATTCAGTACTTC
cdr3_aa: CASSLWGSEAKNIQYF

d_call: TRBD1
j_call: TRBJ1-2
clone_size: many
v_call: TRBV4-2
cdr3_nt: TGTGCCAGCAGCCAAGATGAGGGGGCGCGGGACTATGGCTACACCTTC
cdr3_aa: CASSQDEGARDYGYTF

d_call: TRBD1
j_call: TRBJ2-1
clone_size: -
v_call: TRBV4-1
cdr3_nt: TGCGCCAGCAGCCAAGATCGAATAGGGACAGGGTTGTTTAATGAGCAGTTCTTC
cdr3_aa: CASSQDRIGTGLFNEQFF

d_call: TRBD2
j_call: TRBJ2-7
clone_size: many
v_call: TRBV5-1
cdr3_nt: TGCGCCAGCAGCCCTTCTAGCGGTCCCTCCTACGAGCAGTACTTC
cdr3_aa: CASSPSSGPSYEQYF

d_call: -
j_call: TRBJ1-2
clone_size: many
v_call: TRBV6-1
cdr3_nt: TGTGCCAGCAGCCGGGGACTGAGTTATGGCTACACCTTC
cdr3_aa: CASSRGLSYGYTF

d_call: -
j_call: TRBJ2-1
clone_size: -
v_call: TRBV20-1
cdr3_nt: TGCAGTGCCCCGACACTACAGAATGAGGGGTTCTTC
cdr3_aa: CSAPTLQNEGFF

d_call: -
j_call: TRBJ2-1
clone_size: few
v_call: TRBV29-1
cdr3_nt: TGCAGCGTCCACACGGGAGTTCGGTACAATGAGCAGTTCTTC
cdr3_aa: CSVHTGVRYNEQFF

d_call: -
j_call: TRBJ1-1
clone_size: many
v_call: TRBV9
cdr3_nt: TGTGCCAGCAGCGTCGGGCAATCGAACACTGAAGCTTTCTTT
cdr3_aa: CASSVGQSNTEAFF

d_call: TRBD2
j_call: TRBJ2-1
clone_size: many
v_call: TRBV6-6
cdr3_nt: TGTGCCAGCAGTTACTCAGGTAGCGGGGGCTCCTACAATGAGCAGTTCTTC
cdr3_aa: CASSYSGSGGSYNEQFF

d_call: -
j_call: TRBJ2-2
clone_size: many
v_call: TRBV20-1
cdr3_nt: TGCAGTGCTCGTGGCACCGGGGAGCTGTTTTTT
cdr3_aa: CSARGTGELFF

d_call: TRBD2
j_call: TRBJ2-7
clone_size: few
v_call: TRBV3-1
cdr3_nt: TGTGCCAGCAGCCAGACTAGCGGGGGGCACTACGAGCAGTACTTC
cdr3_aa: CASSQTSGGHYEQYF

d_call: -
j_call: TRBJ1-1
clone_size: -
v_call: TRBV9
cdr3_nt: TGTGCCAGCAGCGAGTGGGGCTCGGGGGGGGCTGAAGCTTTCTTT
cdr3_aa: CASSEWGSGGAEAFF

d_call: -
j_call: TRBJ2-5
clone_size: many
v_call: TRBV5-1
cdr3_nt: TGCGCCAGCAGCTTAAACAGCATGAATCCATCACAAGAGACCCAGTACTTC
cdr3_aa: CASSLNSMNPSQETQYF

d_call: -
j_call: TRBJ1-3
clone_size: medium-sized
v_call: TRBV12-3/TRBV12-4
cdr3_nt: TGTGCCAGCAGTTTTCCCGCATACCTCTCGGAAAACACCATATATTTT
cdr3_aa: CASSFPAYLSENTIYF

d_call: TRBD2
j_call: TRBJ2-3
clone_size: -
v_call: TRBV5-1
cdr3_nt: TGCGCCAGCAGCCCCGGGACTAGCGGCGACTTCACACATACGCACTATTTT
cdr3_aa: CASSPGTSGDFTHTHYF

d_call: TRBD2
j_call: TRBJ2-7
clone_size: medium-sized
v_call: TRBV6-2/TRBV6-3
cdr3_nt: TGTGCCAGCAGTTCCGGGACTAGCGGCCCCTACGAGCAGTACTTC
cdr3_aa: CASSSGTSGPYEQYF

d_call: -
j_call: TRBJ1-3
clone_size: -
v_call: TRBV3-1
cdr3_nt: TGTGCCAGCAGCCAGGGCGTTGGAACCACCATATATTTT
cdr3_aa: CASSQGVGTTIYF

d_call: -
j_call: TRBJ2-2
clone_size: many
v_call: TRBV6-5
cdr3_nt: TGTGCCAGCAGTTACTCGAACGGGAAGCTGTTTTTT
cdr3_aa: CASSYSNGKLFF

d_call: -
j_call: TRBJ2-3
clone_size: medium-sized
v_call: TRBV19
cdr3_nt: TGTGCCAGTAGTATAGCGAGCGGGTCCAGCACAGATACGCAGTATTTT
cdr3_aa: CASSIASGSSTDTQYF

d_call: -
j_call: TRBJ2-5
clone_size: -
v_call: TRBV4-2
cdr3_nt: TGTGCCAGCAGCCGTTATTTTAGCGGACCACAAGAGACCCAGTACTTC
cdr3_aa: CASSRYFSGPQETQYF

d_call: TRBD1
j_call: TRBJ2-6
clone_size: -
v_call: TRBV5-1
cdr3_nt: TGCGCCAGCAGCTTGGCCGGGGGACAGGGACTCTCTGGGGCCAACGTCCTGACTTTC
cdr3_aa: CASSLAGGQGLSGANVLTF

d_call: -
j_call: TRBJ2-2
clone_size: many
v_call: TRBV7-9
cdr3_nt: TGTGCCAGCAGCCACGGGACCAACACCGGGGAGCTGTTTTTT
cdr3_aa: CASSHGTNTGELFF

d_call: TRBD1
j_call: TRBJ1-1
clone_size: many
v_call: TRBV28
cdr3_nt: TGTGCCACCACGGGGGGGGTGACAGGGGAGGCTGAAGCTTTCTTT
cdr3_aa: CATTGGVTGEAEAFF

d_call: TRBD1
j_call: TRBJ1-5
clone_size: many
v_call: TRBV6-1
cdr3_nt: TGTGCCAGCAGTGAAGCGACAGGGTGGCAGCCCCAGCATTTT
cdr3_aa: CASSEATGWQPQHF

d_call: TRBD1
j_call: TRBJ2-3
clone_size: many
v_call: TRBV10-3
cdr3_nt: TGTGCCAGCGCCAGGGACAGGGACACAGATACGCAGTATTTT
cdr3_aa: CASARDRDTDTQYF

d_call: TRBD1
j_call: TRBJ2-3
clone_size: many
v_call: TRBV6-4
cdr3_nt: TGTGCCAGCAGTGACGGGACAGGGGGCACAGATACGCAGTATTTT
cdr3_aa: CASSDGTGGTDTQYF

d_call: -
j_call: TRBJ1-2
clone_size: many
v_call: TRBV28
cdr3_nt: TGTGCCAGCAGTTTGGCAGTCTATGGCTACACCTTC
cdr3_aa: CASSLAVYGYTF

d_call: TRBD2
j_call: TRBJ2-1
clone_size: many
v_call: TRBV2
cdr3_nt: TGTGCCAGCAGTGTTCGAACTAGCGGGGGTGAGCAGTTCTTC
cdr3_aa: CASSVRTSGGEQFF

d_call: TRBD2
j_call: TRBJ2-2
clone_size: -
v_call: TRBV7-3
cdr3_nt: TGTGCCAGCAGACCTCTTAGCGGGAGAGGCACCGGGGAGCTGTTTTTT
cdr3_aa: CASRPLSGRGTGELFF

d_call: TRBD1
j_call: TRBJ1-5
clone_size: medium-sized
v_call: TRBV6-1
cdr3_nt: TGTGCCAGCTCTACAGGGGCCTCCAATCAGCCCCAGCATTTT
cdr3_aa: CASSTGASNQPQHF

d_call: -
j_call: TRBJ2-1
clone_size: many
v_call: TRBV20-1
cdr3_nt: TGCAGTGCTACATCTCCGGGAGACAATCAGCACAATGAGCAGTTCTTC
cdr3_aa: CSATSPGDNQHNEQFF

d_call: -
j_call: TRBJ2-1
clone_size: many
v_call: TRBV18
cdr3_nt: TGTGCCAGCTCACCTTCAGGGATCAATGAGCAGTTCTTC
cdr3_aa: CASSPSGINEQFF

d_call: -
j_call: TRBJ2-5
clone_size: -
v_call: TRBV7-8
cdr3_nt: TGTGCCAGCAGCTTAGCCCCCGGGGGGCTAGGAGAGACCCAGTACTTC
cdr3_aa: CASSLAPGGLGETQYF

d_call: TRBD1
j_call: TRBJ2-7
clone_size: medium-sized
v_call: TRBV28
cdr3_nt: TGTGCCAGCAGCAAGGGACAGTTAGCCTACGAGCAGTACTTC
cdr3_aa: CASSKGQLAYEQYF

d_call: -
j_call: TRBJ1-6
clone_size: many
v_call: TRBV5-1
cdr3_nt: TGCGCCAGCAGCGGGGGTGGGTCGGCTATGAATTCACCCCTCCACTTT
cdr3_aa: CASSGGGSAMNSPLHF

d_call: TRBD1
j_call: TRBJ1-1
clone_size: many
v_call: TRBV6-1
cdr3_nt: TGTGCCAGCAGTGAGGGACAGGGGTTGAACACTGAAGCTTTCTTT
cdr3_aa: CASSEGQGLNTEAFF